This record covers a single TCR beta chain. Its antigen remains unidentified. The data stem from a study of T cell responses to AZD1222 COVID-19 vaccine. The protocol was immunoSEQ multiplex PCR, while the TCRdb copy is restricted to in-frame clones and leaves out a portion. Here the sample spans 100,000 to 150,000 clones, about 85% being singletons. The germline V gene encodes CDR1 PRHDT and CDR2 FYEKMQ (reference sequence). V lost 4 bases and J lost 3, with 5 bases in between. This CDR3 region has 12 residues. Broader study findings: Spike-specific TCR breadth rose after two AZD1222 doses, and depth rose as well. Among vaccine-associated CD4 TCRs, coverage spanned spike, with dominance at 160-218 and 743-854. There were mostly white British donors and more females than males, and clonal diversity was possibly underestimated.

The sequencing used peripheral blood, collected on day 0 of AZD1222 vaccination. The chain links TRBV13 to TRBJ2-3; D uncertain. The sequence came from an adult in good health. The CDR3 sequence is CASSSLTDTQYF. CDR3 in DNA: TGTGCCAGCAGCTCCTTAACAGATACGCAGTATTTT.